The T cell receptor (beta chain) under discussion was sequenced for a study of T cell responses to AZD1222 COVID-19 vaccine. Points from the study as a whole: At baseline, just five or six AZD1222 recipients tested seropositive.

Trimming took 2 bases from V and 3 from J, leaving 6 bases between them. Germline V CDR1 and CDR2: SGDLS, YYNGEE. This CDR3 spans 13 amino acids. A remark on this clone: Its antigen is currently unknown.

TCRdb's table, derived via immunoSEQ multiplex PCR, lists solely in-frame clones and lacks some. The data contain around 99,000 clones, around 92% of them seen just once; the ten biggest clones take up 7.5% to 9.5%. This chain links TRBV9 with TRBJ1-5; D remains unclear. The source was peripheral blood, collected 28 days after the second AZD1222 dose. The clonotype originates from an adult who received the AZD1222 COVID-19 vaccine. In nucleotides, the CDR3 is TGTGCCAGCAGCGTCCATACCAATCAGCCCCAGCATTTT. The encoded protein is CASSVHTNQPQHF.